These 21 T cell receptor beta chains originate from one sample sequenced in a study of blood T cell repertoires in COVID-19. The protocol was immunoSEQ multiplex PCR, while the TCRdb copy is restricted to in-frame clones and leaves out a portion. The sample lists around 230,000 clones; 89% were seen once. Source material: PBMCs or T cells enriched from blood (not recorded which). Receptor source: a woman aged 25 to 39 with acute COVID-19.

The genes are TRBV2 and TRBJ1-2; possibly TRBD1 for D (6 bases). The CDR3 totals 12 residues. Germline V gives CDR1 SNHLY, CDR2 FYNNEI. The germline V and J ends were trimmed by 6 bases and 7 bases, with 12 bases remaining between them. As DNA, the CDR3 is TGTGCCAGCAGGGAGACAGGAGGTGGCTACACCTTC. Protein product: CASRETGGGYTF.

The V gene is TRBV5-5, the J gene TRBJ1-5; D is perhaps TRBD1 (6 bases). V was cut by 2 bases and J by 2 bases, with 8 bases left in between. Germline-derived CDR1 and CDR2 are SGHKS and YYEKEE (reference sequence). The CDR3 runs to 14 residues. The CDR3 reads CASSLGQRNQPQHF. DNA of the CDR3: TGTGCCAGCAGCTTAGGACAGCGCAATCAGCCCCAGCATTTT.

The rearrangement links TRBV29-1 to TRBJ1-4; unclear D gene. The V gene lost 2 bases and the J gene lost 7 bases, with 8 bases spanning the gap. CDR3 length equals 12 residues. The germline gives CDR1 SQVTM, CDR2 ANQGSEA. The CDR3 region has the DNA TGCAGCGTTGAAAAAGGAGGTGAAAAACTGTTTTTT. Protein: CSVEKGGEKLFF.

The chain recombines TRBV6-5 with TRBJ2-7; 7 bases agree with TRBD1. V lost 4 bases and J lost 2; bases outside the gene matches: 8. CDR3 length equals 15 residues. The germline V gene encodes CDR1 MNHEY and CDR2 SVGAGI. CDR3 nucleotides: TGTGCCAGCAGTTTACAGGGGCTAGACACCTACGAGCAGTACTTC. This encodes CASSLQGLDTYEQYF.

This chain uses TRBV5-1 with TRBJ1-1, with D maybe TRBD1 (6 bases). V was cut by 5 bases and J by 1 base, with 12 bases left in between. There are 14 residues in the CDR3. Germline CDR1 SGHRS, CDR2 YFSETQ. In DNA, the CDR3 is TGCGCCAGCAGTTTGAGGACAGAGAACACTGAAGCTTTCTTT. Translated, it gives CASSLRTENTEAFF.

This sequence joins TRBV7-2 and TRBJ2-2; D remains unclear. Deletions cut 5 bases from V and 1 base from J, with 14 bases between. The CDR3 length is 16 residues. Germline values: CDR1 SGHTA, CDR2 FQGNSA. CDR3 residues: CASSTPALVNTGELFF. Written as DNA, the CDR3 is TGTGCCAGCAGCACCCCGGCTCTAGTGAACACCGGGGAGCTGTTTTTT.

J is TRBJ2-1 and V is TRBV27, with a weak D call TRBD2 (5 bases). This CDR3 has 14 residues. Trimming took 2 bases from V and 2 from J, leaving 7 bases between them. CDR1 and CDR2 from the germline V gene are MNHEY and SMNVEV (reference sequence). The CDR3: CASSLSGPYNEQFF. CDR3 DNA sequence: TGTGCCAGCAGTTTAAGCGGACCCTACAATGAGCAGTTCTTC.

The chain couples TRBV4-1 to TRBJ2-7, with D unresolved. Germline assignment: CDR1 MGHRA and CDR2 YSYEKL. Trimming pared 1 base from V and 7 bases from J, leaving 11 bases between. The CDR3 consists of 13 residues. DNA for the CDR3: TGCGCCAGCAGCCAAGTTGGGCCTCGGGAGCAGTACTTC. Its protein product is CASSQVGPREQYF.

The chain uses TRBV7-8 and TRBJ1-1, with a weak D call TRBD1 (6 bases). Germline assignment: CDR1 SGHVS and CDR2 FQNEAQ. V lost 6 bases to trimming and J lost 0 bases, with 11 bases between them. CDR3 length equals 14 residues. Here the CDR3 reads CASSWDTMNTEAFF. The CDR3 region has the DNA TGTGCCAGCAGTTGGGACACCATGAACACTGAAGCTTTCTTT.

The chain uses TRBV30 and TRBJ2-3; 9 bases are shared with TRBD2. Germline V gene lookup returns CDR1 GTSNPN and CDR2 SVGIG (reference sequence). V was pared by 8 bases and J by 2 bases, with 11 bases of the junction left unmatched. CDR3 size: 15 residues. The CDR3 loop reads CATAGGNYLTDTQYF. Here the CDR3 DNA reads TGTGCCACAGCGGGGGGCAATTACCTCACAGATACGCAGTATTTT.

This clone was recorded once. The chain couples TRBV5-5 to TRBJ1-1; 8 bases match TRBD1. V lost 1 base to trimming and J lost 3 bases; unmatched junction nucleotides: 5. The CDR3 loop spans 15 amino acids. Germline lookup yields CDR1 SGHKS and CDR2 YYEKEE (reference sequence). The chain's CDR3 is CASSLTDRAYTEAFF. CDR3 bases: TGTGCCAGCAGCTTGACGGACAGGGCGTACACTGAAGCTTTCTTT.

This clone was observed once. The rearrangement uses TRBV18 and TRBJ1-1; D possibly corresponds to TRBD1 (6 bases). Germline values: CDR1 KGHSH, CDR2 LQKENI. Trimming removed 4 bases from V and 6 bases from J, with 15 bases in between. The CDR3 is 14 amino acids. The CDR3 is CASSRAGAAPEAFF. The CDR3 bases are TGTGCCAGCTCACGCGCAGGGGCCGCTCCTGAAGCTTTCTTT.

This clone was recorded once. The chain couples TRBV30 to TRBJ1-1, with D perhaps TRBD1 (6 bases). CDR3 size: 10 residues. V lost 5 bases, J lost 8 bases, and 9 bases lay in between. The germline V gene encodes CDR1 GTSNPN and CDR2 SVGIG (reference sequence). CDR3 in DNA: TGTGCCTGGCAAGGGACAGAAGCTTTCTTT. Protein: CAWQGTEAFF.

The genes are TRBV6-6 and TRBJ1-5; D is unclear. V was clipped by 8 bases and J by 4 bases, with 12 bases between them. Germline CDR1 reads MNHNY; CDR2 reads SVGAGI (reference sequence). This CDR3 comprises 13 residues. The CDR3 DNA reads TGTGCCAGCCTGGGCCTACAGAATCAGCCCCAGCATTTT. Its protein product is CASLGLQNQPQHF.

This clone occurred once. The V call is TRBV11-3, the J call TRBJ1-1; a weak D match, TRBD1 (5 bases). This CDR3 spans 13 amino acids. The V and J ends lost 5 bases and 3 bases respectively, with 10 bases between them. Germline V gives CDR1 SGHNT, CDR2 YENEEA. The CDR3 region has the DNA TGTGCCAGCAGCCCGGGGGTCGACACTGAAGCTTTCTTT. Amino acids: CASSPGVDTEAFF.

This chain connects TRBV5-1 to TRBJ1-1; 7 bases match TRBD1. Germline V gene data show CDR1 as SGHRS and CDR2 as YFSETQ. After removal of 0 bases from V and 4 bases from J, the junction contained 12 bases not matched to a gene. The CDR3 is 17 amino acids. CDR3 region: CASSLEVRDSFGTEAFF. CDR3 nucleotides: TGCGCCAGCAGCTTGGAAGTCCGGGACAGCTTCGGCACTGAAGCTTTCTTT.

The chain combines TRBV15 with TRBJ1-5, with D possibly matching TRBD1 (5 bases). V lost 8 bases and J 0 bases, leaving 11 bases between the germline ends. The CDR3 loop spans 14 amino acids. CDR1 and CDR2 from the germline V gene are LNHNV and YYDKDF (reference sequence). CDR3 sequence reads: CATGRGFSNQPQHF. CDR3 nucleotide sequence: TGTGCCACCGGTAGGGGCTTTAGCAATCAGCCCCAGCATTTT.

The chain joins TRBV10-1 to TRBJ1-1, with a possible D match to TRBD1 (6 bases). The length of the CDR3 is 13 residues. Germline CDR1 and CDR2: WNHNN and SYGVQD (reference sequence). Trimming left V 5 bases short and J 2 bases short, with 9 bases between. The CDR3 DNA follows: TGCGCCAGCAGTACGGACAGCAACACTGAAGCTTTCTTT. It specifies CASSTDSNTEAFF.

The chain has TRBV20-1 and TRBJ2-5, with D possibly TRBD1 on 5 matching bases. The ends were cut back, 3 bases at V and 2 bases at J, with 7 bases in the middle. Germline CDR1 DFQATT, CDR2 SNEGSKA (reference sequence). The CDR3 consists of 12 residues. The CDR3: CSASQGQETQYF. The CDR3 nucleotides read TGCAGTGCTAGTCAGGGTCAAGAGACCCAGTACTTC.

CDR3 DNA: TGCGCCAGCAGCTTGGGGACAGGCCTGAACTATGGCTACACCTTC. Protein sequence: CASSLGTGLNYGYTF. V usage is TRBV5-1 and J usage is TRBJ1-2, with 7 bases fitting TRBD1. The V gene end was trimmed by 0 bases and the J gene end by 2 bases; junction bases not matched to a gene: 4. This CDR3 is 15 amino acids long. The germline CDR1 and CDR2 sequences are SGHRS and YFSETQ.

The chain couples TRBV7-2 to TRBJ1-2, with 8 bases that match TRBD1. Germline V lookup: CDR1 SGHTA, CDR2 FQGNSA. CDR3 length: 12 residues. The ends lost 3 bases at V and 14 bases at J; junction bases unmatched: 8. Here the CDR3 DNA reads TGTGCCAGCAGCTTGGCGAACAGGGGGTATACCTTC. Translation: CASSLANRGYTF.